These 32 T cell receptor beta chains were sequenced from one sample in a study of CD4 T cells in relation to SARS-CoV-2 and coronaviruses. The method was immunoSEQ multiplex PCR; TCRdb's version includes in-frame clones alone and lacks a portion of them. Among 9,500 to 12,000 clones, under 80% were seen once, and the ten largest hold about a sixth. Unexposed donor CD4+ T cells date from about 2011-2018, before the COVID-19 pandemic. The cells were cultured for over eight days before CD4+ T cells were isolated. These receptors have no known antigen. Sequencing was done on a sample of CD4+ T cells from PBMCs, cultured in vitro. The receptors shown here come from a human donor in good health.

The chain uses TRBV11-3 and TRBJ2-3; D might be TRBD2 (5 bases). Between the trimmed V and J ends, which lost 1 base and 2 bases, there was a span of 16 bases. The CDR3 is 17 amino acids. The germline gives CDR1 SGHNT, CDR2 YENEEA. The CDR3 region is CASSLGGLAGPTDTQYF. DNA for the CDR3: TGTGCCAGCAGCTTAGGCGGTTTGGCGGGCCCCACAGATACGCAGTATTTT.

This sequence joins TRBV9 and TRBJ2-1; 7 bases match TRBD1. V lost 0 bases to trimming and J lost 4 bases; unmatched junction nucleotides: 4. Germline V gene data show CDR1 as SGDLS and CDR2 as YYNGEE. The CDR3 is 15 amino acids. The CDR3 bases are TGTGCCAGCAGCGTAGTAGGACAGGCTTACAATGAGCAGTTCTTC. It codes for CASSVVGQAYNEQFF. Full variable domain (outside the CDR3, taken from reference TRBV9 and TRBJ2-1): DSGVTQTPKHLITATGQRVTLRCSPRSGDLSVYWYQQSLDQGLQFLIQYYNGEERAKGNILERFSAQQFPDLHSELNLSSLELGDSALYFCASSVVGQAYNEQFFGPGTRLTVL.

The chain recombines TRBV7-9 with TRBJ1-5, with D maybe TRBD1 (6 bases). V lost 4 bases to trimming and J lost 7 bases, with 17 bases between them. This CDR3 is 15 amino acids long. Germline V gene sequence: CDR1 SEHNR, CDR2 FQNEAQ (reference sequence). The CDR3 sequence: CASSSADSPGQPQHF. The DNA for the CDR3 is TGTGCCAGCAGCTCCGCGGACAGCCCCGGGCAGCCCCAGCATTTT.

The chain links TRBV9 to TRBJ2-5; 8 bases are shared with TRBD1. V gave up 1 base and J gave up 5 bases; unmatched junction bases: 7. From germline, CDR1 is SGDLS and CDR2 YYNGEE. This CDR3 has 15 residues. The DNA for the CDR3 is TGTGCCAGCAGCGTAATGACAGGGGTGGCGGAGACCCAGTACTTC. Protein sequence: CASSVMTGVAETQYF.

J is TRBJ2-1 and V is TRBV14; D possibly matches TRBD1 or TRBD2 (5 bases each). The V gene's germline CDR1 is SGHDN and CDR2 FVKESK. Trimming stripped 4 bases from V and 10 bases from J, with 17 bases between. This CDR3 spans 14 amino acids. The CDR3: CASSRGLGWGEQFF. As DNA, the CDR3 is TGTGCCAGCAGCCGGGGCTTGGGATGGGGGGAGCAGTTCTTC.

This chain joins TRBV5-6 and TRBJ1-3; weak D call: TRBD1 (6 bases). The germline V gene encodes CDR1 SGHDT and CDR2 YYEEEE. The CDR3 runs to 15 residues. Trimming cost V 4 bases and J 1 base, with 12 bases left between them. Written as DNA, the CDR3 is TGTGCCAGCAGCCGCACAGGGTTTTCTGGAAACACCATATATTTT. The encoded protein is CASSRTGFSGNTIYF. The variable domain in full, completed from reference TRBV5-6 and TRBJ1-3, reads DAGVTQSPTHLIKTRGQQVTLRCSPKSGHDTVSWYQQALGQGPQFIFQYYEEEERQRGNFPDRFSGHQFPNYSSELNVNALLLGDSALYLCASSRTGFSGNTIYFGEGSWLTVV.

The CDR3 spells CSVDYRVNTEAFF. For the CDR3, the DNA is TGCAGCGTGGATTACAGGGTGAACACTGAAGCTTTCTTT. The V and J genes are TRBV29-1 and TRBJ1-1, with D perhaps TRBD1 (6 bases). The V end lost 6 bases, the J end lost 0 bases, and 11 bases lay between the germline ends. This CDR3 has 13 residues. Germline-derived CDR1 and CDR2 are SQVTM and ANQGSEA.

This clone showed up just a few times. V and J are TRBV4-1 and TRBJ1-4; D is perhaps TRBD1 (6 bases). There are 15 residues in the CDR3. Trimming removed 0 bases from V and 8 bases from J, with 13 bases in between. CDR1 and CDR2 from the germline V gene are MGHRA and YSYEKL. The CDR3: CASSQEQGRREKLFF. The CDR3 coding sequence is TGCGCCAGCAGCCAAGAACAGGGCCGGCGGGAAAAACTGTTTTTT.

CDR3 sequence: CASSPGGGADEQFF. CDR3 nucleotides: TGTGCCAGCTCACCGGGAGGGGGGGCGGATGAGCAGTTCTTC. The chain uses TRBV18 and TRBJ2-1, with a tentative D call TRBD2 (7 bases). This CDR3 region has 14 residues. Per the germline V gene, CDR1 is KGHSH and CDR2 is LQKENI. Deletions cut 3 bases from V and 8 bases from J, with 14 bases between.

The chain links TRBV5-1 to TRBJ2-1; 7 bases agree with TRBD1. With 4 bases clipped from V and 0 bases from J, the junction kept 4 bases outside the gene matches. The CDR3 has 15 residues. Germline CDR1 reads SGHRS; CDR2 reads YFSETQ. CDR3: CASSEGQSSYNEQFF. In DNA, the CDR3 is TGCGCCAGCAGCGAGGGACAGAGCTCCTACAATGAGCAGTTCTTC.

Only a few counts were recorded for this clone. This chain uses TRBV3-1 (or the pseudogene TRBV3-2) with TRBJ1-1; 8 nucleotides line up with TRBD1. Trimming removed 1 base from V and 11 bases from J; junction bases left unmatched: 9. The CDR3 totals 14 residues. Germline V gene data show CDR1 as LGHDT and CDR2 as YNNKEL (reference sequence). CDR3 DNA: TGTGCCAGCAGCCAAGGCGGGACAGGCGGAAGGGCTTTCTTT. This codes for CASSQGGTGGRAFF.

This clone was counted between two and nine times. V and J are TRBV19 and TRBJ1-4; no clear D gene. Trimming removed 9 bases from V and 5 bases from J, with 13 bases in between. CDR1 and CDR2 from the germline V gene are LNHDA and SQIVND (reference sequence). The CDR3 is 13 amino acids. CDR3 DNA: TGTGCCAGCACAACCTGGGGAAATGAAAAACTGTTTTTT. This encodes CASTTWGNEKLFF.

The V call is TRBV12-5, the J call TRBJ2-3; D may be TRBD1 (5 bases). The CDR3 has 18 residues. V was cut by 7 bases and J by 1 base, with 24 bases left in between. Germline CDR1 reads LGHNT; CDR2 reads FRNRAP. The CDR3 loop reads CASVQGRQANIGTDTQYF. The CDR3 coding sequence is TGTGCTAGTGTCCAGGGTCGGCAGGCGAATATTGGCACAGATACGCAGTATTTT.

The chain has TRBV7-9 and TRBJ1-4; D uncertain. The germline V and J ends were trimmed by 1 base and 5 bases, with 11 bases remaining between them. CDR3 length equals 15 residues. Per the germline V gene, CDR1 is SEHNR and CDR2 is FQNEAQ (reference sequence). CDR3 amino acids: CASSLVAGENEKLFF. DNA of the CDR3: TGTGCCAGCAGCTTAGTGGCAGGCGAAAATGAAAAACTGTTTTTT.

This clone was found a few times. The chain combines TRBV6-6 with TRBJ1-2; 9 nucleotides match TRBD1. The CDR3 contains 13 residues. Trimming cost V 4 bases and J 6 bases; bases outside gene matches: 3. Germline-derived CDR1 and CDR2 are MNHNY and SVGAGI (reference sequence). CDR3 coding DNA: TGTGCCAGCAGTTTTACAGGGGGCAATGGCTACACCTTC. This translates into CASSFTGGNGYTF.

The chain carries TRBV18 and TRBJ2-5, with TRBD2 identical over 8 bases. Germline V gives CDR1 KGHSH, CDR2 LQKENI. CDR3 size: 13 residues. J gave up 4 bases and V 5 bases, and 3 bases lay outside the gene matches. This CDR3 reads CASSTGGTETQYF. For the CDR3, the DNA is TGTGCCAGCTCAACGGGAGGGACAGAGACCCAGTACTTC.

This clone has more than one count but fewer than ten. The chain uses TRBV6-2 or TRBV6-3 and TRBJ1-5; D is perhaps TRBD1 (5 bases). Germline CDR1 and CDR2: MNHEY and SVGEGT. The CDR3 has 16 residues. Trimming took off 5 bases at V and 0 bases at J, with 14 bases between the two ends. The CDR3 reads CASSPWGRYSNQPQHF. The CDR3 region has the DNA TGTGCCAGCAGTCCGTGGGGGAGGTATAGCAATCAGCCCCAGCATTTT.

The chain employs TRBV4-2 and TRBJ2-6, with 8 positions matching TRBD2. This CDR3 has 16 residues. V shed 1 base, J shed 2 bases, and the junction held 1 base outside the gene matches. Germline assignment: CDR1 LGHNA and CDR2 YNFKEQ. The CDR3 spells CASSQVGRAGANVLTF. The CDR3 coding sequence is TGTGCCAGCAGCCAAGTCGGGAGGGCTGGGGCCAACGTCCTGACTTTC.

The rearrangement uses TRBV14 and TRBJ2-5; D is unclear. The CDR3 contains 11 residues. V dropped 3 bases and J dropped 5 bases, with 4 bases sitting between them. The germline gives CDR1 SGHDN, CDR2 FVKESK. CDR3 residues: CASSHRETQYF. CDR3 DNA: TGTGCCAGCAGCCATCGGGAGACCCAGTACTTC.

The chain couples TRBV2 to TRBJ2-1; 7 positions agree with TRBD2. Per germline, CDR1 SNHLY and CDR2 FYNNEI. J gave up 6 bases and V 8 bases, and 10 bases lay outside the gene matches. CDR3 length equals 14 residues. The CDR3 nucleotides read TGTGCCAGCCGAGGACTAGTCGTATCCAATGAGCAGTTCTTC. Protein sequence: CASRGLVVSNEQFF.

This chain uses TRBV5-1 with TRBJ2-1; 9 bases are shared with TRBD2. V dropped 5 bases and J dropped 0; count of bases not matched to a gene: 6. There are 16 residues in the CDR3. Germline CDR1 and CDR2: SGHRS and YFSETQ. The CDR3, as DNA: TGCGCCAGCAGGGCAAGCGGGGGGAGCTCCTACAATGAGCAGTTCTTC. This encodes CASRASGGSSYNEQFF.

The chain links TRBV5-5 to TRBJ2-5, with D maybe TRBD1 (6 bases). Looked up from germline, CDR1 is SGHKS and CDR2 is YYEKEE (reference sequence). This CDR3 has 15 residues. The V end was cut by 3 bases, the J end by 2 bases, with 14 bases between. The CDR3 region is CASSSQTTGQETQYF. In DNA, the CDR3 is TGTGCCAGCAGCTCGCAAACGACAGGTCAAGAGACCCAGTACTTC.

This clone has just one count. This chain connects TRBV6-5 to TRBJ2-7; D gene uncertain. Germline V gene lookup returns CDR1 MNHEY and CDR2 SVGAGI. CDR3 length equals 14 residues. Trimming removed 6 bases from V and 7 bases from J, with 19 bases in between. CDR3 region: CASRPPGPGMEQYF. DNA for the CDR3: TGTGCCAGCAGACCCCCCGGCCCAGGCATGGAGCAGTACTTC.

This clone came up a few times. J is TRBJ1-2 and V is TRBV7-9; D gene unclear. Germline-derived CDR1 and CDR2 are SEHNR and FQNEAQ (reference sequence). There are 13 residues in the CDR3. Trimming shortened V by 4 bases and J by 4 bases, and 10 bases separated the two germline ends. The CDR3 DNA sequence: TGTGCCAGCAGCTCCGGAGGGCTCTATGGCTACACCTTC. Translated, it gives CASSSGGLYGYTF.

This clone came up once. The chain is built from TRBV29-1 and TRBJ2-1; TRBD2 matches at 12 bases. Germline CDR1 is SQVTM and CDR2 is ANQGSEA. This CDR3 spans 15 amino acids. The V segment lost 4 bases and the J segment 7 bases; nucleotides outside the gene matches: 8. The CDR3 region has the DNA TGCAGCGTTGGAGGACTAGCGGGGACTCTAAATGAGCAGTTCTTC. It is translated as CSVGGLAGTLNEQFF.

This clone was counted between two and nine times. The gene calls are TRBV5-5 and TRBJ1-6; 8 bases agree with TRBD1. CDR1 is SGHKS, CDR2 YYEKEE, per germline (reference sequence). Unmatched junction bases numbered 6, after V lost 1 base and J lost 6 bases. The CDR3 is made up of 16 amino acids. Written as DNA, the CDR3 is TGTGCCAGCAGCTTGAACCAGGGGGCTCTTAATTCACCCCTCCACTTT. Protein: CASSLNQGALNSPLHF.

The CDR3 DNA reads as TGCAGCGTTGTGGGCAGCGATGGCTACACCTTC. Protein sequence: CSVVGSDGYTF. The rearrangement links TRBV29-1 to TRBJ1-2; D uncertain. Germline loops: CDR1 SQVTM, CDR2 ANQGSEA. This CDR3 region has 11 residues. The germline V and J ends were trimmed by 4 bases and 6 bases, with 9 bases remaining between them.

On this clone itself: One end of the junction is discordant with germline, which a read error may explain. In DNA form, the CDR3 reads TGTGCTAGCAGCCTAAACCCGGACGAAGGCGAGCAGTACTTC. Translation gives CASSLNPDEGEQYF. The V call is TRBV7-7, the J call TRBJ2-7; D not certain. The CDR3 is made up of 14 amino acids. Germline V lookup: CDR1 SSHAT, CDR2 FNYEAQ (reference sequence).

This clone has only one observation. The rearrangement uses TRBV6-5 and TRBJ2-5; 9 bases are a match to TRBD1. V lost 0 bases to trimming and J lost 7 bases; unmatched junction nucleotides: 6. There are 15 residues in the CDR3. Germline V lookup: CDR1 MNHEY, CDR2 SVGAGI. CDR3 residues: CASSYSETGGGTQYF. Here the CDR3 DNA reads TGTGCCAGCAGTTACTCTGAGACAGGGGGGGGGACCCAGTACTTC.

The table lists this clone with a few counts. This chain uses TRBV7-9 with TRBJ1-4; 7 nucleotides align to TRBD1. The CDR3 runs to 15 residues. Trimming at V came to 6 bases and at J to 5 bases, leaving 9 bases not matched to a gene. CDR1 SEHNR and CDR2 FQNEAQ come from the germline V gene (reference sequence). DNA for the CDR3: TGTGCCAGCAGACGTGGACAGGTGATAAATGAAAAACTGTTTTTT. It specifies CASRRGQVINEKLFF.

This chain connects TRBV28 to TRBJ1-5; D unresolved. The CDR3 loop spans 11 amino acids. V shed 3 bases and J shed 4 bases, with 1 base lying between them. In germline, CDR1 is MDHEN, CDR2 SYDVKM. DNA for the CDR3: TGTGCCAGCAGTTTTAATCAGCCCCAGCATTTT. Translated, it gives CASSFNQPQHF.

This sequence joins TRBV7-9 and TRBJ1-2; TRBD1 matches at 7 bases. With 3 bases clipped from V and 3 bases from J, the junction kept 10 bases outside the gene matches. The CDR3 is made up of 16 amino acids. Germline V gives CDR1 SEHNR, CDR2 FQNEAQ (reference sequence). The CDR3 nucleotides read TGTGCCAGCAGCTTGAGGGGGACAGCCACGGACTATGGCTACACCTTC. It translates to CASSLRGTATDYGYTF.